These T cell receptor beta chains were read from a single sample in a study of shared clonotypes between healthy human individuals. The table came from immunoSEQ multiplex PCR; TCRdb's copy has only in-frame clones and leaves some out. The sample yields about 2 million clones, roughly 95% seen once. What was sequenced was naive CD4+ T cells sorted from blood. The receptors here all came from a young man in good health. Each CDR3 is given with its conserved first and last residue. A D gene is named only where the DNA matches it firmly. Clone size is shown for a subset of rows, as once, few, many or a class of expanded clone.

TRBJ1-5 TRBV7-2 . . TGTGCCAGCAGCTTAGGTCCGATCAATCAGCCCCAGCATTTT CASSLGPINQPQHF
TRBJ1-4 TRBV5-4 . . TGTGCCAGCAGCTTAGACGCAACTAATGAAAAACTGTTTTTT CASSLDATNEKLFF
TRBJ2-1 TRBV19 . . TGTGCCAGTACGCAAACCCTCTACAATGAGCAGTTCTTC CASTQTLYNEQFF
TRBJ1-1 TRBV28 TRBD1 once TGTGCCAGCAGCCCCCGGGGACAGGGGTACACTGAAGCTTTCTTT CASSPRGQGYTEAFF
TRBJ1-4 TRBV19 TRBD1 . TGTGCCACCAGCACGGACAGGAACTCAATGCGAGAAGAAGGACTGTTTTTT CATSTDRNSMREEGLFF
TRBJ1-5 TRBV2 . . TGTGCCAGCAGTGGTTACAGCGTAGGCAATCAGCCCCAGCATTTT CASSGYSVGNQPQHF
TRBJ1-1 TRBV14 . . TGTGCCAGCAGTCGCGGGGAGGGCACTGAAGCTTTCTTT CASSRGEGTEAFF
TRBJ2-7 TRBV6-5 . . TGTGCCAGCGCCCGGGTAACCTCCTACGAGCAGTACTTC CASARVTSYEQYF
TRBJ2-5 TRBV10-3 . . TGTGCCATCAGATCGACAGGAGAAGAGACCCAGTACTTC CAIRSTGEETQYF
TRBJ2-2 TRBV27 TRBD2 . TGTGCCAGCAGGAGAGCGGGAGTGGGTACCGGGGAGCTGTTTTTT CASRRAGVGTGELFF
TRBJ1-2 TRBV6-5 TRBD1 once TGTGCCAGCAAGGCTGGACAGGGGCGGTATGGCTACACCTTC CASKAGQGRYGYTF
TRBJ1-5 TRBV28 . . TGTGCCAGCAGTTTGGGGCAGGTTGTAAATCAGCCCCAGCATTTT CASSLGQVVNQPQHF
TRBJ1-5 TRBV6-5 . . TGTGCCAGCAGCCTAGACGGTGACAATCAGCCCCAGCATTTT CASSLDGDNQPQHF
TRBJ2-7 TRBV10-3 TRBD1 . TGTGCCACCCAGTACCAACAGGGGTACGAGCAGTACTTC CATQYQQGYEQYF
TRBJ2-3 TRBV5-4 . . TGTGCCAGCAGCTTGGGGCCAGGGACGGGCACAGATACGCAGTATTTT CASSLGPGTGTDTQYF
TRBJ2-5 TRBV5-1 TRBD2 . TGCGCCAGCAGTACGGGACTAGCGGGGGAGACCCAGTACTTC CASSTGLAGETQYF
TRBJ1-1 TRBV18 TRBD1 . TGTGCCAGCTCACCATACAGGGGGCTGGGCACTGAAGCTTTCTTT CASSPYRGLGTEAFF
TRBJ1-1 TRBV5-1 TRBD1 . TGCGCCAGCAGCCCCCAGGGGGGTTTCACTGAAGCTTTCTTT CASSPQGGFTEAFF
TRBJ2-5 TRBV18 TRBD2 . TGTGCCAGCTCACCACCGGCGGCGGGGGTTGGGGCCCAGTACTTC CASSPPAAGVGAQYF
TRBJ2-7 TRBV6-5 . . TGTGCCAGCAGTTACTCGATTATACGCGAGCAGTACTTC CASSYSIIREQYF
TRBJ2-7 TRBV30 TRBD1 . TGTGCCTGGTTCCCCGGGACAGGGGGCTTCCACGAGCAGTACTTC CAWFPGTGGFHEQYF
TRBJ2-7 TRBV10-3 . . TGTGCCATCAGTGGGGTCGGGACAAACTCCTACGAGCAGTACTTC CAISGVGTNSYEQYF
TRBJ1-2 TRBV7-2 TRBD1 . TGTGCCAGCAGCTCGCAGACAGGGCTCAACTATGGCTACACCTTC CASSSQTGLNYGYTF
TRBJ2-7 TRBV30 TRBD2 . TGTGCCTGGAGTGAGAGCGGGACCTACGAGCAGTACTTC CAWSESGTYEQYF
TRBJ2-3 TRBV11-2 . . TGTGCCAGCAGCTTCAGGGTGGATACGCAGTATTTT CASSFRVDTQYF
TRBJ1-2 TRBV30 . . TGTGCCTGGAGCCACCTGGCCTCGAACTATGGCTACACCTTC CAWSHLASNYGYTF
TRBJ1-1 TRBV6-6 . . TGTGCCAGCAGCCAACTTAACTTGAACACTGAAGCTTTCTTT CASSQLNLNTEAFF
TRBJ2-1 TRBV5-1 TRBD2 . TGCGCCAGCCTTCCCGGGACTAGTAGTAGCAATGAGCAGTTCTTC CASLPGTSSSNEQFF
TRBJ2-1 TRBV6-1 TRBD1 . TGTGCCAGCAGTGAACCCGGACAGGGTTCTGATGAGCAGTTCTTC CASSEPGQGSDEQFF
TRBJ1-1 TRBV2 . once TGTGCCAGCAGGGGCGCAGGGGACACTGAAGCTTTCTTT CASRGAGDTEAFF
TRBJ1-1 TRBV5-8 . once TGTGCCAGCAGCGCGGGCCGGGCGAACACTGAAGCTTTCTTT CASSAGRANTEAFF
TRBJ2-2 TRBV27 TRBD2 . TGTGCCAGCAGGACCATAGCGGGAAACACCGGGGAGCTGTTTTTT CASRTIAGNTGELFF
TRBJ2-5 TRBV9 TRBD2 . TGTGCCAGCAGCTTAGCGGGAGTACCCCAAGAGACCCAGTACTTC CASSLAGVPQETQYF
TRBJ1-6 TRBV5-5 . . TGTGCCAGCAGCTTGGCTGGGGTCGGATCACCCCTCCACTTT CASSLAGVGSPLHF
TRBJ1-1 TRBV7-9 . . TGTGCCAGCAGCCAGACAGCGAAAGAAGGGAACACTGAAGCTTTCTTT CASSQTAKEGNTEAFF
TRBJ2-2 TRBV19 TRBD2 once TGTGCCAGTAGTATAGAGCGGGAGCAGGGGAACACCGGGGAGCTGTTTTTT CASSIEREQGNTGELFF
TRBJ2-6 TRBV6-1 . . TGTGCCAGCAGCGGCGCAGGGGTTGGGGCCAACGTCCTGACTTTC CASSGAGVGANVLTF
TRBJ2-7 TRBV11-2 . . TGTGCCAGCAGCTTAGCTCTAGCGTTGTACGAGCAGTACTTC CASSLALALYEQYF
TRBJ1-5 TRBV6-4 TRBD1 . TGTGCCAGCGCCCGGGACAGCACTCAGCCCCAGCATTTT CASARDSTQPQHF
TRBJ2-7 TRBV2 . . TGTGCCAGCAGTCTGACTGATTACGAGCAGTACTTC CASSLTDYEQYF
TRBJ1-2 TRBV25-1 TRBD1 once TGTGCCAGCAGTGAGACAGGGACCCGAGGCTACACCTTC CASSETGTRGYTF
TRBJ1-5 TRBV7-9 . few TGTGCCAGCAGCTTAGGGAGTCAGCCCCAGCATTTT CASSLGSQPQHF
TRBJ2-7 TRBV11-3 TRBD2 . TGTGCCAGCAGCTTGAGCGGGAGTACGCCCTACGAGCAGTACTTC CASSLSGSTPYEQYF
TRBJ1-4 TRBV6-5 . . TGTGCCAGCGGGGCCGGGGAAAAACTGTTTTTT CASGAGEKLFF
TRBJ2-1 TRBV6-5 TRBD1 . TGTGCCAGCAGAAAAACAGGGGGCACTATGAATGAGCAGTTCTTC CASRKTGGTMNEQFF
TRBJ2-3 TRBV7-2 . . TGTGCCAGCAGCTGGATTTGGGATACGCAGTATTTT CASSWIWDTQYF
TRBJ2-7 TRBV4-1 TRBD1 . TGCGCCAGCAGCCGAGGACAGGTTCGGTACGAGCAGTACTTC CASSRGQVRYEQYF
TRBJ1-2 TRBV20-1 . . TGCAGTGCTAGCAGGGCCTATGGCTACACCTTC CSASRAYGYTF
TRBJ1-6 TRBV7-9 . . TGTGCCAGCAGCTTAGGGGGAGTGAATAATTCACCCCTCCACTTT CASSLGGVNNSPLHF
TRBJ2-1 TRBV19 TRBD1 . TGTGCCAGTAGCGTCACCGGGACAGGACGCAATGAGCAGTTCTTC CASSVTGTGRNEQFF
TRBJ2-5 TRBV7-9 TRBD2 . TGTGCCAGCAGCTTAGTGGGGTGGGGACTAGCGGAAGAGACCCAGTACTTC CASSLVGWGLAEETQYF
TRBJ1-2 TRBV25-1 . . TGTGCCAGCAGTGCCTTTGGACAGACCACTAACTATGGCTACACCTTC CASSAFGQTTNYGYTF
TRBJ2-7 TRBV6-5 . . TGTGCCAGCAGTTATATGGGTTTAGCTACCTACGAGCAGTACTTC CASSYMGLATYEQYF
TRBJ1-1 TRBV11-2 . . TGTGCCAGCAGCTTTCGCACCGGGACGGGAATACCTGAAGCTTTCTTT CASSFRTGTGIPEAFF
TRBJ1-3 TRBV5-4 . . TGTGCCGGACCGGGACCGAGAGCGATTTACTCTGGAAACACCATATATTTT CAGPGPRAIYSGNTIYF
TRBJ2-2 TRBV5-1 . . TGCGCCAGCAGCTTGGGAGAAGGCACCGGGGAGCTGTTTTTT CASSLGEGTGELFF
TRBJ2-5 TRBV11-2 TRBD1 . TGTGCCAGCAGCCCGGACAGGCAGCAAGAGACCCAGTACTTC CASSPDRQQETQYF
TRBJ2-1 TRBV7-2 TRBD2 . TGTGCCAGCAGCCGGGAGGCCCGCAATGAGCAGTTCTTC CASSREARNEQFF
TRBJ2-1 TRBV27 . . TGTGCCAGCAGGGGGCCTGGGGGGATAAGCTCCTACAATGAGCAGTTCTTC CASRGPGGISSYNEQFF
TRBJ2-7 TRBV14 . . TGTGCCAGCAGCCATAGGCCCCACTTGGGAAGCTACGAGCAGTACTTC CASSHRPHLGSYEQYF